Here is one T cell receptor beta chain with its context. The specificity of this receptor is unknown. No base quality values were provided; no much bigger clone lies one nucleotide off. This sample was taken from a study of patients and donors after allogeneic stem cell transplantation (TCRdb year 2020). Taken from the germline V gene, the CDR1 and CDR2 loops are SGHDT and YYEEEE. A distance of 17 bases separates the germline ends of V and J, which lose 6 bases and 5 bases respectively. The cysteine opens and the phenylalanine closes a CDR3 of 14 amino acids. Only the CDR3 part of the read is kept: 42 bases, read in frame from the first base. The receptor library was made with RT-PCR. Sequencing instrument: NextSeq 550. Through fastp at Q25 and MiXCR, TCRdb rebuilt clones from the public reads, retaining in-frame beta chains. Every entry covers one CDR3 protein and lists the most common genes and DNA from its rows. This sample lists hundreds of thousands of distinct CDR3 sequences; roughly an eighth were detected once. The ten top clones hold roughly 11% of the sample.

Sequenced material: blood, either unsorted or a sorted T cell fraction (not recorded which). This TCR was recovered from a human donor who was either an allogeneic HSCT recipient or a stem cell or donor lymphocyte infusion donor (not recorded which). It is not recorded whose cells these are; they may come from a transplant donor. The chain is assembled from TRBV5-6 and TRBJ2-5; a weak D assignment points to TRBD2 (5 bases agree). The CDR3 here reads CASTLVRGGETQYF. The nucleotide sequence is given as TGTGCCAGCACCCTTGTTCGGGGTGGGGAGACCCAGTACTTC.